This T cell receptor (beta chain) was recorded in a study of breast tumors, draining lymph nodes, adjacent tissues. TCRdb re-analysed the multiplex PCR reads in MiXCR, keeping a single row per CDR3 protein. The data show some 230,000 distinct CDR3 sequences, 30% to 35% seen once. The study's findings and limits: The lymph node origin of tumor T cells was framed as consistent with a hypothesis, not demonstrated. Findings are consistent with lymph node origin and intratumoral expansion of most tumor T cells. Compared with lymph nodes, tumors were less diverse; compared with nontumor tissue, more.

Germline V gives CDR1 SEHNR, CDR2 FQNEAQ (reference sequence). The CDR3 has 15 amino acids. The trim removed 5 bases at V and 5 bases at J, leaving 5 bases unmatched. Breast cancer patients provided tissue from their axillary draining lymph nodes. This clonotype was seen at least ten times. Its antigen is unidentified. This sequence joins TRBV7-9 and TRBJ2-5, with 13 bases matching TRBD2. Input material: axillary lymph node tissue. This sequence was found in a female donor with breast cancer. Some clones in this sample may be carry-over from other donors' samples. CDR3 region: CASSPPGLAGETQYF. DNA of the CDR3: TGTGCCAGCAGCCCCCCGGGACTAGCGGGGGAGACCCAGTACTTC.